What follows is one T cell receptor beta chain and its context. What it binds is unknown. Second doses that came at about 4 or about 12 weeks were put together. The assay was immunoSEQ multiplex PCR, and TCRdb's table has in-frame clones only and misses some. Among approximately 70,000 clones listed, around 81% were seen once. This entry comes from a study of T cell responses to AZD1222 COVID-19 vaccine. Study observations and caveats: Following two doses of AZD1222, Spike-specific TCR breadth and depth rose. Only five to seven individuals given AZD1222 were seropositive at baseline.

The CDR3 has 13 amino acids. The germline V gene encodes CDR1 MDHEN and CDR2 SYDVKM. V was pared by 3 bases and J by 6 bases, with 12 bases between. This TCR was recovered from an adult who received the AZD1222 COVID-19 vaccine. This specimen was peripheral blood, taken 28 days after the second AZD1222 dose. The rearrangement links TRBV28 to TRBJ2-7, with D tentatively TRBD1 (5 bases). CDR3 loop: CASSFPQGSEQYF. CDR3 DNA: TGTGCCAGCAGTTTCCCTCAGGGTAGCGAGCAGTACTTC.